This TCR beta chain was recorded in a study of CD8 T cells in Susac syndrome (dated by TCRdb to between 2018 and 2021). In the study overall: Repertoire sequencing was used to test whether CD8+ T cell activation and differentiation in Susac syndrome was antigen driven. The study compared CD8+ T cell repertoire clonality among 11 to 12 healthy donors, approximately 14 Susac syndrome patients and some 16 multiple sclerosis patients.

Peripheral blood CD8+ and CD4+ T cells from healthy donors, Susac syndrome patients and multiple sclerosis patients were profiled by high-throughput TCR beta sequencing. Multiple sclerosis controls were treatment-naive patients with stable or active relapsing-remitting disease fulfilling revised McDonald criteria. Bulk CD8+ and CD4+ T cells were purified by magnetic negative isolation, while CD8+ TEMRA cells were enriched using FACS. Blood was drawn into EDTA tubes, processed within 24 hours, and PBMCs were isolated by density gradient centrifugation. PBMCs intended for TCR sequencing were cryopreserved in liquid nitrogen and thawed later in a water bath at 37 degrees C. A purity of at least 90% was achieved for sorted or isolated CD4+, CD8+ and CD8+ TEMRA cells. After removal of 5 bases from V and 2 bases from J, the junction retains 13 bases not matched to a gene. As encoded in the germline V gene (reference sequence), CDR1 is SGHAT while CDR2 is FQDESV. Inclusive of the bounding cysteine and phenylalanine, the CDR3 is 17 residues long. Only CDR3 DNA is held: 51 bases, read in frame from base 1.

RNA was extracted with the RNeasy kit and about 0.5 to 1 ug was reverse transcribed using random hexamers. The immunoSEQ multiplex PCR assay, covering 54 Vbeta and 13 Jbeta segments, was used to amplify TCR beta CDR3 regions. PCR amplification bias was corrected by using a synthetic template baseline for primer optimization and computational correction. Regarding the original processing steps: Reads were annotated to V, D and J genes according to IMGT and were analyzed with immunoSEQ Analyzer, with only productive sequences retained. Clonality was computed as one minus Shannon entropy normalized by log2 of the number of productive unique sequences. For each patient and control, public and private clones were evaluated within the 100 most prevalent clones. Susac-specific clones were defined as absent from healthy and MS cohorts, 850 to 1,300 published viral clones and other ImmuneACCESS disease sequences. TCRdb cleaned the public reads at Q25 with fastp, built clones with MiXCR and kept in-frame beta chains. Each CDR3 protein gets just one entry, which takes the most common genes and DNA from the rows behind it. The V and J calls follow TCRdb's processing rather than the paper's. The sample table contains about 150,000 distinct CDR3 sequences; only one count was recorded for roughly 96% of them. 0.14% to 0.15% of the sample lies in the top ten.

Study-level results and caveats: The number of individuals in the TCR sequencing and HLA analysis was acknowledged as relatively small.

Of note for this clonotype: The antigen this receptor binds is unknown. No much larger clonotype is one base removed from it; base qualities were not supplied.

The sample comprised CD8+ T cells from PBMCs. The chain is encoded by TRBV11-1 joined to TRBJ2-5; 8 bases in the middle match TRBD1. The clonotype was recovered from a human donor with multiple sclerosis. The sequenced DNA is TGTGCCAGCAGCCCAACTCCGGACAGGGCGCAACAAGAGACCCAGTACTTC. This is translated as CASSPTPDRAQQETQYF.